The 13 T cell receptor beta chains below all came from one sample that was sequenced in a study of shared T cell receptors in the human thymus. Profiled with immunoSEQ multiplex PCR; TCRdb holds only in-frame clones, not every one. The top ten clones hold about 0.0094% of a sample with about 710,000 clones, around 87% of them seen once. The sample was also linked to a second study, of human thymus T cells.

The sequencing sample was made of thymocytes. The receptor set was obtained from a boy younger than two with a congenital heart defect.

The chain carries TRBV11-3 and TRBJ2-7; D remains ambiguous. The length of the CDR3 is 13 residues. Germline V gives CDR1 SGHNT, CDR2 YENEEA. Trimming cost V 3 bases and J 4 bases, with 10 bases left between them. The CDR3, as DNA: TGTGCCAGCAGCTTTGGCAGATCTTACGAGCAGTACTTC. Encoded protein: CASSFGRSYEQYF.

V gene TRBV6-5 combines with J gene TRBJ1-5; 8 nucleotides agree with TRBD1. Germline values: CDR1 MNHEY, CDR2 SVGAGI. The ends lost 6 bases at V and 6 bases at J; junction bases unmatched: 7. This CDR3 has 14 residues. DNA of the CDR3: TGTGCCAGCAGAAAAGACAGGGGAGGTCAGCCCCAGCATTTT. Its translation is CASRKDRGGQPQHF.

V is TRBV19 and J is TRBJ2-7; 10 bases fit TRBD1. Germline loops: CDR1 LNHDA, CDR2 SQIVND (reference sequence). The CDR3 has 14 residues. V shed 3 bases and J 5 bases; nucleotides not matched to a gene: 4. This chain's CDR3 is CASSMGDRGDEQYF. Here the CDR3 DNA reads TGTGCCAGTAGTATGGGGGACAGGGGCGACGAGCAGTACTTC.

This chain links TRBV19 with TRBJ2-1, with D unclear. V lost 5 bases and J lost 2, with 4 bases in between. This CDR3 has 12 amino acids. Germline V CDR1 and CDR2: LNHDA, SQIVND (reference sequence). In DNA form, the CDR3 reads TGTGCCAGTAGTGTCACCTACAATGAGCAGTTCTTC. Its translation: CASSVTYNEQFF.

The chain links TRBV6-1 to TRBJ1-2; 7 positions agree with TRBD1. This CDR3 has 17 amino acids. The V segment lost 6 bases and the J segment 2 bases; nucleotides outside the gene matches: 15. The germline CDR1 and CDR2 sequences are MNHNS and SASEGT. CDR3 DNA sequence: TGTGCCAGCAGCGAAATAACAGGGGAACACCTAAACTATGGCTACACCTTC. Its protein product is CASSEITGEHLNYGYTF.

V usage is TRBV11-1 and J usage is TRBJ2-7; 15 nucleotides line up with TRBD2. Unmatched junction bases numbered 7, after V lost 4 bases and J lost 0 bases. Germline V gene data show CDR1 as SGHAT and CDR2 as FQDESV (reference sequence). The CDR3 is made up of 18 amino acids. The CDR3 is CASSCGLAGGSHSYEQYF. CDR3 sequence (DNA): TGTGCCAGCAGCTGTGGACTAGCGGGGGGGTCCCACTCCTACGAGCAGTACTTC.

The chain uses TRBV25-1 and TRBJ2-1; no definite D call. Germline assignment: CDR1 MGHDK and CDR2 SYGVNS. The CDR3 has 14 residues. The ends were cut back, 6 bases at V and 0 bases at J, with 9 bases in the middle. The DNA of the CDR3 is TGTGCCAGCAGCACATTCGTCTCCTACAATGAGCAGTTCTTC. Its protein product is CASSTFVSYNEQFF.

The chain joins TRBV21-1 to TRBJ1-5; TRBD1 reflects the table's D call only, with no check against the DNA. TRBV21-1 is listed as a pseudogene. CDR3 size: 17 residues. In DNA form, the CDR3 reads TGTGCCAGCAGCATTCGGGACAGCCTAACCTCCAATCAGCCCCAGCATTTT. Translating gives CASSIRDSLTSNQPQHF.

The chain employs TRBV6-4 and TRBJ1-2, with D perhaps matching TRBD1 (5 bases). Trimming removed 4 bases from V and 1 base from J, with 13 bases in between. CDR3 length: 15 amino acids. Germline CDR1 is MRHNA and CDR2 is SNTAGT. CDR3 protein: CASSVRVWDNYGYTF. The DNA of the CDR3 is TGTGCCAGCAGTGTCAGGGTCTGGGATAACTATGGCTACACCTTC.

The chain is built from TRBV27 and TRBJ2-7; 7 bases fit TRBD2. V was pared by 6 bases and J by 1 base, with 12 bases of the junction left unmatched. The germline V gene has CDR1 MNHEY and CDR2 SMNVEV (reference sequence). The CDR3 is 16 amino acids. The CDR3 DNA follows: TGTGCCAGCAGCCGTCGGCCGCCCGGGGGGTCCTACGAGCAGTACTTC. Its protein is CASSRRPPGGSYEQYF.

This chain connects TRBV5-1 to TRBJ2-3, with TRBD1 identical over 12 bases. CDR1 SGHRS and CDR2 YFSETQ come from the germline V gene. The CDR3 is 21 amino acids. The V and J ends lost 0 bases and 6 bases, in that order; junction bases with no gene match: 20. The CDR3, as DNA: TGCGCCAGCAGCTTGGCCGGGGACAGGGGGCGCGTCAGCGGGAGTCGGGATACGCAGTATTTT. This codes for CASSLAGDRGRVSGSRDTQYF.

This chain uses TRBV19 with TRBJ2-7; D is perhaps TRBD1 (5 bases). Germline values: CDR1 LNHDA, CDR2 SQIVND (reference sequence). V was shortened by 4 bases and J by 2 bases, with 9 bases between the two germline ends. CDR3 length: 13 amino acids. Here the CDR3 reads CASSKGATYEQYF. In DNA form, the CDR3 reads TGTGCCAGTAGTAAAGGGGCCACCTACGAGCAGTACTTC.

This rearrangement joins TRBV2 to TRBJ1-6; 10 bases are shared with TRBD1. The CDR3 sequence is 17 residues long. V trimming: 7 bases; J trimming: 4 bases; junction bases outside the gene matches: 10. The germline CDR1 and CDR2 sequences are SNHLY and FYNNEI. The CDR3 sequence: CASTQMGQGRYNSPLHF. The DNA for the CDR3 is TGTGCCAGCACCCAAATGGGACAGGGGAGATATAATTCACCCCTCCACTTT.